The clone carrying this T cell receptor (beta chain) was counted ten times or more. The data were taken from a study of neurological immune-mediated disorders. Libraries from sorted cells used approximately 940,000 T cells (CD4+ or CD8+). TCRdb passed the 5' RACE reads through MiXCR, listing each CDR3 protein once. The table shows fewer than 45,000 distinct CDR3 sequences, with about 6% occurring only once. The receptor was derived from a woman between 40 and 55 years old in good health. The specimen sequenced was CD4+ T cells from blood.

CDR3 bases: TGTGCCAGCAGTTCGGGACTAGACCTAATCGAGCAGTACTTC. Protein product: CASSSGLDLIEQYF. The chain employs TRBV12-3 or TRBV12-4 and TRBJ2-7; TRBD2 matches 8 bases. CDR3 length: 14 residues. With 4 bases clipped from V and 6 bases from J, the junction kept 8 bases outside the gene matches.